The next 24 T cell receptor beta chains were all read from a single sample in a study of T-cell memory formation after mild COVID-19. Via MiXCR, TCRdb re-called the 5' RACE reads, giving one row per CDR3 protein. This sample has fewer than 250,000 distinct CDR3 sequences, with 15% to 17% found just once. Material: PBMCs or a T cell subset sorted from them (not recorded which). These TCRs come from an adult woman who had mild COVID-19 (a few samples of this study predate the infection). Cell type and time point are not known.

This clonotype was observed a handful of times. The chain couples TRBV27 to TRBJ1-4, with TRBD1 matching over 8 bases. Germline CDR1 reads MNHEY; CDR2 reads SMNVEV (reference sequence). This CDR3 region has 13 residues. Trimming removed 9 bases from V and 4 bases from J; junction bases left unmatched: 4. CDR3 region: CASGGQGNEKLFF. DNA for the CDR3: TGTGCCAGTGGTGGACAGGGTAATGAAAAACTGTTTTTT.

This clonotype appeared a few times. This chain joins TRBV6-5 and TRBJ1-2; D uncertain. The V gene's germline CDR1 is MNHEY and CDR2 SVGAGI. The V end lost 7 bases, the J end lost 7 bases, and 19 bases lay between the germline ends. The CDR3 contains 14 residues. CDR3: CASTPQRFLSGYTF. The CDR3 DNA reads as TGTGCCAGCACTCCACAGCGATTTTTATCTGGCTACACCTTC.

The gene calls are TRBV6-1 and TRBJ1-4; D gene unclear. Germline V lookup: CDR1 MNHNS, CDR2 SASEGT. The CDR3 runs 13 residues. The germline V and J ends were trimmed by 3 bases and 8 bases, with 10 bases remaining between them. The CDR3 DNA is TGTGCCAGCAGTGAGCCGGACTGGGAAAAACTGTTTTTT. This sequence encodes CASSEPDWEKLFF.

This clonotype was counted ten times or more. This chain connects TRBV7-2 to TRBJ2-5, with 7 bases fitting TRBD2. The V gene's germline CDR1 is SGHTA and CDR2 FQGNSA. This CDR3 contains 15 residues. J was trimmed by 1 base and V by 7 bases; bases with no gene match: 9. CDR3 protein: CASKMAGTTQETQYF. CDR3 in DNA: TGTGCCAGCAAGATGGCCGGGACTACCCAAGAGACCCAGTACTTC.

The V gene is TRBV5-5, the J gene TRBJ1-2, with D unresolved. CDR3 size: 15 residues. The V end lost 1 base, the J end lost 6 bases, and 16 bases lay between the germline ends. Looked up from germline, CDR1 is SGHKS and CDR2 is YYEKEE (reference sequence). The CDR3, as DNA: TGTGCCAGCAGCTTGCTCCTTTGGGCTGAGGATGGCTACACCTTC. This sequence encodes CASSLLLWAEDGYTF. The whole variable domain, remainder taken from reference TRBV5-5 and TRBJ1-2, is DAGVTQSPTHLIKTRGQQVTLRCSPISGHKSVSWYQQVLGQGPQFIFQYYEKEERGRGNFPDRFSARQFPNYSSELNVNALLLGDSALYLCASSLLLWAEDGYTFGSGTRLTVV.

The chain joins TRBV20-1 to TRBJ2-3, with 12 bases fitting TRBD2. J was trimmed by 0 bases and V by 5 bases; bases with no gene match: 0. Per germline, CDR1 DFQATT and CDR2 SNEGSKA (reference sequence). CDR3 length: 14 amino acids. The CDR3 DNA sequence: TGCAGTGCTGGGACTAGCGGGAGCACAGATACGCAGTATTTT. It encodes CSAGTSGSTDTQYF.

This clonotype was detected many times. This chain links TRBV18 with TRBJ1-1, with 7 bases fitting TRBD1. The V gene's germline CDR1 is KGHSH and CDR2 LQKENI. This CDR3 has 13 residues. The V segment lost 6 bases and the J segment 3 bases; nucleotides outside the gene matches: 4. In nucleotides, the CDR3 is TGTGCCAGCTCGCCTACAGGGGACACTGAAGCTTTCTTT. As protein: CASSPTGDTEAFF.

This clonotype was picked up a small number of times. CDR3 loop: CASRHQGSRAGAFF. CDR3 DNA: TGTGCCAGCAGACATCAAGGGTCCAGGGCGGGAGCTTTCTTT. J is TRBJ1-1 and V is TRBV3-1; possibly TRBD1 for D (5 bases). Germline loops: CDR1 LGHDT, CDR2 YNNKEL (reference sequence). The CDR3 loop spans 14 amino acids. Trimming cost V 6 bases and J 10 bases, with 21 bases left between them. The full variable domain, rest sourced from reference TRBV3-1 and TRBJ1-1, is DTAVSQTPKYLVTQMGNDKSIKCEQNLGHDTMYWYKQDSKKFLKIMFSYNNKELIINETVPNRFSPKSPDKAHLNLHINSLELGDSAVYFCASRHQGSRAGAFFGQGTRLTVV.

The chain couples TRBV6-1 to TRBJ1-1, with TRBD1 as a possible D gene (5 bases). Looked up from germline, CDR1 is MNHNS and CDR2 is SASEGT. The ends were cut back, 6 bases at V and 2 bases at J, with 19 bases in the middle. The CDR3 extends over 16 amino acids. CDR3 bases: TGTGCCAGCAGGACGACAGATAAAGCTTCAAACACTGAAGCTTTCTTT. Translation gives CASRTTDKASNTEAFF.

This clonotype was seen more than once but under ten times. The rearrangement links TRBV9 to TRBJ2-1; D is uncertain. Trimming removed 0 bases from V and 0 bases from J, with 7 bases in between. Germline CDR1 and CDR2: SGDLS and YYNGEE. This CDR3 contains 15 residues. CDR3 DNA sequence: TGTGCCAGCAGCGTAGGACTCCCCTCCTACAATGAGCAGTTCTTC. It is translated as CASSVGLPSYNEQFF.

This clonotype was seen more than once but under ten times. V and J are TRBV15 and TRBJ1-5; no firm D call. Trimming took off 6 bases at V and 2 bases at J, with 14 bases between the two ends. In germline, CDR1 is LNHNV, CDR2 YYDKDF (reference sequence). This CDR3 region has 15 residues. The CDR3 DNA reads TGTGCCACCAGTCTGACCCTGCAGGGCAATCAGCCCCAGCATTTT. Translated, it gives CATSLTLQGNQPQHF. The whole variable domain, filled in from reference TRBV15 and TRBJ1-5, reads DAMVIQNPRYQVTQFGKPVTLSCSQTLNHNVMYWYQQKSSQAPKLLFHYYDKDFNNEADTPDNFQSRRPNTSFCFLDIRSPGLGDTAMYLCATSLTLQGNQPQHFGDGTRLSIL.

This clonotype was counted ten times or more. The chain employs TRBV7-3 and TRBJ2-7, with TRBD2 matching over 9 bases. With 5 bases clipped from V and 7 bases from J, the junction kept 6 bases outside the gene matches. The CDR3 totals 13 residues. In germline, CDR1 is SGHTA, CDR2 FQGTGA. CDR3 nucleotide sequence: TGTGCCAGCAGCGCGGGGGGGACGGAGGAGCAGTACTTC. Amino acids: CASSAGGTEEQYF.

This clonotype was seen only a few times. The CDR3 loop reads CASSLVPGLRYNEQFF. The CDR3 nucleotides are TGTGCCAGCAGCTTGGTTCCGGGACTAAGATACAATGAGCAGTTCTTC. V and J are TRBV5-6 and TRBJ2-1; 7 nucleotides agree with TRBD2. The CDR3 sequence is 16 residues long. Germline trimming cut 0 bases from V and 4 bases from J; bases unmatched to any gene: 7. Germline V gives CDR1 SGHDT, CDR2 YYEEEE.

This CDR3 is CASSPVSGGAWREQFF. CDR3 coding DNA: TGCGCCAGCAGCCCCGTAAGCGGGGGGGCTTGGCGGGAGCAGTTCTTC. This rearrangement joins TRBV5-1 to TRBJ2-1; the match to TRBD2 covers 10 bases. The germline CDR1 and CDR2 sequences are SGHRS and YFSETQ. V gave up 4 bases and J gave up 10 bases; unmatched junction bases: 14. The CDR3 runs to 16 residues.

This clonotype has more than one count but fewer than ten. The gene calls are TRBV5-1 and TRBJ1-2; 9 nucleotides match TRBD1. The junction had 5 bases not matched to a gene; V was cut back by 4 bases and J by 4 bases. This CDR3 comprises 14 residues. Germline CDR1 reads SGHRS; CDR2 reads YFSETQ. DNA for the CDR3: TGCGCCAGCAGCGTCGGGACAGGGCTCTATGGCTACACCTTC. Protein product: CASSVGTGLYGYTF.

This sequence joins TRBV30 and TRBJ1-6; 10 bases line up with TRBD1. Per germline, CDR1 GTSNPN and CDR2 SVGIG (reference sequence). Trimming at V came to 1 base and at J to 10 bases, leaving 7 bases not matched to a gene. This CDR3 has 15 residues. Written as DNA, the CDR3 is TGTGCCTGGAGTGCGAGACAGGGGGCGAGGTCACCCCTCCACTTT. It specifies CAWSARQGARSPLHF. The whole variable domain, filled in from reference TRBV30 and TRBJ1-6, reads SQTIHQWPATLVQPVGSPLSLECTVEGTSNPNLYWYRQAAGRGLQLLFYSVGIGQISSEVPQNLSASRPQDRQFILSSKKLLLSDSGFYLCAWSARQGARSPLHFGNGTRLTVT.

The CDR3 DNA sequence: TGTGCCAGCAGCCAAGAAGGGAGTAGCAATCAGCCCCAGCATTTT. It encodes CASSQEGSSNQPQHF. J is TRBJ1-5 and V is TRBV3-1; D unresolved. V lost 0 bases to trimming and J lost 0 bases, with 6 bases between them. CDR1 and CDR2 from the germline V gene are LGHDT and YNNKEL (reference sequence). The CDR3 is 15 amino acids.

A few counts support this clonotype. The chain couples TRBV18 to TRBJ2-5; D uncertain. V lost 0 bases to trimming and J lost 3 bases, with 5 bases between them. Germline V gives CDR1 KGHSH, CDR2 LQKENI. The CDR3 runs 13 residues. For the CDR3, the DNA is TGTGCCAGCTCACCACCCAACGAAGAGACCCAGTACTTC. As protein: CASSPPNEETQYF.

The chain employs TRBV28 and TRBJ1-2; D ambiguous. Trimming removed 11 bases from V and 4 bases from J, with 14 bases in between. Per germline, CDR1 MDHEN and CDR2 SYDVKM. The CDR3 spans 12 residues. The CDR3 spells CAVSDPLYGYTF. The DNA for the CDR3 is TGTGCCGTCAGTGATCCTCTCTATGGCTACACCTTC.

This clonotype was observed a handful of times. The rearrangement uses TRBV7-2 and TRBJ2-3, with D unresolved. In germline, CDR1 is SGHTA, CDR2 FQGNSA. This CDR3 is 14 amino acids long. Between the trimmed V and J ends, which lost 4 bases and 0 bases, there was a span of 8 bases. Written as DNA, the CDR3 is TGTGCCAGCAGCTCCTCCCATAGCACAGATACGCAGTATTTT. Amino acid sequence: CASSSSHSTDTQYF.

The chain employs TRBV5-5 and TRBJ1-6, with D perhaps TRBD1 (6 bases). This CDR3 spans 15 amino acids. CDR1 and CDR2 from the germline V gene are SGHKS and YYEKEE (reference sequence). V lost 2 bases and J 6 bases, leaving 12 bases between the germline ends. This CDR3 reads CASSFSRTANSPLHF. The CDR3 nucleotides read TGTGCCAGCAGCTTTAGTAGGACAGCTAATTCACCCCTCCACTTT.

This clonotype has at least ten counts. The V and J genes are TRBV7-7 and TRBJ2-5; 7 bases match TRBD1. Germline CDR1 is SSHAT and CDR2 is FNYEAQ (reference sequence). Trimming at V came to 5 bases and at J to 1 base, leaving 4 bases not matched to a gene. This CDR3 has 14 amino acids. In DNA form, the CDR3 reads TGTGCCAGCAGCCTCGGGACAGCCCAAGAGACCCAGTACTTC. Translation: CASSLGTAQETQYF.

Ten or more counts support this clonotype. The V call is TRBV6-5, the J call TRBJ2-5; TRBD1 is a possible D gene (6 bases). The V and J ends lost 10 bases and 7 bases respectively, with 19 bases between them. Germline V CDR1 and CDR2: MNHEY, SVGAGI. CDR3 length: 13 residues. DNA for the CDR3: TGTGCCACCGAGGACAGCCCTAAGAGGACCCAGTACTTC. Protein product: CATEDSPKRTQYF.

This clonotype was found a few times. The chain is built from TRBV12-3 or TRBV12-4 and TRBJ1-5; D gene unclear. Trimming pared 4 bases from V and 1 base from J, leaving 11 bases between. The CDR3 length is 15 residues. CDR3 in amino acids: CASSSGAPSNQPQHF. CDR3 DNA sequence: TGTGCCAGCAGTTCAGGAGCCCCCAGCAATCAGCCCCAGCATTTT.